This T cell receptor (beta chain) was identified in a study of cytomegalovirus exposure and HLA in healthy donors. With V trimmed by 1 base and J by 2 bases, 8 bases remained unmatched. Germline assignment: CDR1 SEHNR and CDR2 FQNEAQ (reference sequence). The CDR3 contains 16 residues. Whole-study results and caveats: A list of approximately 160 TCR beta chains associated with cytomegalovirus was given.

A note on this clone: Its target is unknown.

Profiled with immunoSEQ multiplex PCR; TCRdb holds only in-frame clones, not every one. The sample lists fewer than 120,000 clones; roughly nine tenths were seen once. The donors were in the roughly 120-subject validation cohort; that cohort was separate from the roughly 700-subject first cohort. This chain links TRBV7-9 with TRBJ2-7; 7 nucleotides line up with TRBD2. The sequenced sample was PBMCs. The TCR comes from a young woman in good health and CMV-seronegative. The DNA for the CDR3 is TGTGCCAGCAGCTTAGAAGTCTGGGGGGGTACCTACGAGCAGTACTTC. Its protein is CASSLEVWGGTYEQYF.